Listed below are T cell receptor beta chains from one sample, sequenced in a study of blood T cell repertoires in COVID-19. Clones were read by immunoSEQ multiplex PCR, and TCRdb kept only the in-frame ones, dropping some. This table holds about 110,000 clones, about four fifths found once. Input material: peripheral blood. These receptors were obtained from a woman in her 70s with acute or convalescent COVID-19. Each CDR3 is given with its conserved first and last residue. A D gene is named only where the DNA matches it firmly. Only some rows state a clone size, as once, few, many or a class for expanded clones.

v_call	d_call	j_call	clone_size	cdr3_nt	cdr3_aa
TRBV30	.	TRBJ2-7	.	TGTGCCTGGAGCGAATTACTAGTCCGGGGATACGAGCAGTACTTC	CAWSELLVRGYEQYF
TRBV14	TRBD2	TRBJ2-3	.	TGTGCCAGCAGCCAACGCCAGACTAGCCAGAGCACAGATACGCAGTATTTT	CASSQRQTSQSTDTQYF
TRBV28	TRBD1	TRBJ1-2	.	TGTGCCAGCAGCCAGGGACAGGGGCTTGGCTACACCTTC	CASSQGQGLGYTF
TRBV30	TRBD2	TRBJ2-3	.	TGTGCCTGGAGGCAACTAGCGGGAATTTTAAATACGCAGTATTTT	CAWRQLAGILNTQYF
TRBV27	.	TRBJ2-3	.	TGTGCCAGCAGTTTATCGTCGTCCACAGATACGCAGTATTTT	CASSLSSSTDTQYF
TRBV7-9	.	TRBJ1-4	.	TGTGCCAGCAGCTTAGCGGGGCTAGGTAATGAAAAACTGTTTTTT	CASSLAGLGNEKLFF
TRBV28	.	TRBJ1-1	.	TGTGCCAGCGGAACAGGGAACACTGAAGCTTTCTTT	CASGTGNTEAFF
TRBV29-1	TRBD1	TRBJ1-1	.	TGCAGCTCGCAAGGGGGCAGAGGTACTGAAGCTTTCTTT	CSSQGGRGTEAFF
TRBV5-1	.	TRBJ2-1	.	TGCGCCAGCAGCTTGGACCCACGGGATGAGCAGTTCTTC	CASSLDPRDEQFF
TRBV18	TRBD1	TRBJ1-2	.	TGTGCCAGCTCACTGGGGACAGGGTTACCCTATGGCTACACCTTC	CASSLGTGLPYGYTF
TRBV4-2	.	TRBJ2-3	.	TGTGCCAGCAGCCAAGCGGGCGGGAGCACAGATACGCAGTATTTT	CASSQAGGSTDTQYF
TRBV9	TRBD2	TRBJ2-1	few	TGTGCCAGCAGCGTAGATTTAGCGGGGGTAAACAATGAGCAGTTCTTC	CASSVDLAGVNNEQFF
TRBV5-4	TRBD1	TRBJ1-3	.	TGTGCCAGCAGCCTACAGGGGAATGGCAACACCATATATTTT	CASSLQGNGNTIYF
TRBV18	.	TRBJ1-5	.	TGTGCCAGCTCACCTGGCATCGATCAGCCCCAGCATTTT	CASSPGIDQPQHF
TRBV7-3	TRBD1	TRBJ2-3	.	TGTGCCAGCAGCTTGCAGGGAGGACAGGGTGCGGATACGCAGTATTTT	CASSLQGGQGADTQYF
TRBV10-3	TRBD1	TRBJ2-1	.	TGTGCCATCAGCCGTGAACAGGGGGCTCTCTACAATGAGCAGTTCTTC	CAISREQGALYNEQFF
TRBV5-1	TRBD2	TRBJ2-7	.	TGCGCCAGCAGTCGAACCGGGACTAGCGGGAGGGCCTACGAGCAGTACTTC	CASSRTGTSGRAYEQYF
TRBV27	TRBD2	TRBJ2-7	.	TGTGCCAGCAGAACCGGGACTATCTCCTACGAGCAGTACTTT	CASRTGTISYEQYF
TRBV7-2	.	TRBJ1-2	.	TGTGCCAGCAGTCTTAACCCCCTTGCAGGGGACGATGGCTACACCTTC	CASSLNPLAGDDGYTF
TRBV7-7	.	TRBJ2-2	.	TGTGCTAGCAGCCCCCCCCGGGGGTACGACACCGGGGAGCTGTTTTTT	CASSPPRGYDTGELFF
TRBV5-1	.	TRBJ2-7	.	TGCGCCAGCAGCTTGGGCGGGGGCGACTTCTACGAGCAGTACTTC	CASSLGGGDFYEQYF
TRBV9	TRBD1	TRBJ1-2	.	TGTGCCAGCAGCAAACAGGGGGCTTATGGCTACACCTTC	CASSKQGAYGYTF
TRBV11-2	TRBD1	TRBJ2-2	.	TGTGCCAGCAGCCAAACCACAGGGGCAAGGACCGGGGAGCTGTTTTTT	CASSQTTGARTGELFF
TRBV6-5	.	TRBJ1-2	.	TGTGCCAGCAGATTTAGCTATGGCTACACCTTC	CASRFSYGYTF
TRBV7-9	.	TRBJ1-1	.	TGTGCCAGCAGCTTAGCGGTTTTTACAGGTATGAACACTGAAGCTTTCTTT	CASSLAVFTGMNTEAFF
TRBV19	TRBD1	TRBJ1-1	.	TGTGCCAGTAGTAACCCATACAGGGGGCGCAGGGAAGCTTTCTTT	CASSNPYRGRREAFF
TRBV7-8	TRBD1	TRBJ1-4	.	TGTGCCAGCAGCCCGCCCGGAGAACAGGGGTTTGAAAAACTGTTTTTT	CASSPPGEQGFEKLFF
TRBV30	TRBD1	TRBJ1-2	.	TGTGCCTGGGACAGGGGAGCTCAAGGCTACACCTTC	CAWDRGAQGYTF
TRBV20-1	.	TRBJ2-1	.	TGCAGTGCTAGTCCCCCGTGGACAGTGAACAATGAGCAGTTCTTC	CSASPPWTVNNEQFF
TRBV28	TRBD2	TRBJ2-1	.	TGTGCCAGCAGGGGGGCTAGCGGGAACTACAATGAGCAGTTCTTC	CASRGASGNYNEQFF
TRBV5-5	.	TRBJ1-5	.	TGTGCCAGCAGCCGGGACAACAATCAGCCCCAGCATTTT	CASSRDNNQPQHF
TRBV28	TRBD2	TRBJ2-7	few	TGTGCCAGCAGTTCCCGGGGAGGGCCCTACGAGCAGTACTTC	CASSSRGGPYEQYF
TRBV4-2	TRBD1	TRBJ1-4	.	TGTGCCAGCAGCGGGACAGGGAGCGAAAAACTGTTTTTT	CASSGTGSEKLFF
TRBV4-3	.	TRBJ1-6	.	TGCGCCAGCAGCCAAGCTTTGAGCTCCTATAATTCACCCCTCCACTTT	CASSQALSSYNSPLHF
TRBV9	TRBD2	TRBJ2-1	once	TGTGCCAGCAGCCACGGACTAGCGGGAGGAGATAATGAGCAGTTCTTC	CASSHGLAGGDNEQFF
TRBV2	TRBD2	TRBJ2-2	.	TGTGCCAGCAGTGACCTTCTAGCGGGAAAAGGTGGGACCGGGGAGCTGTTTTTT	CASSDLLAGKGGTGELFF
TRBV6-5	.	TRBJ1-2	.	TGTGCCACCCGGACAGATCGTAACTATGGCTACACCTTC	CATRTDRNYGYTF
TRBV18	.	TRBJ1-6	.	TGTGCCAGCTCACCAAACGAGAAAGTACCCCTCCACTTT	CASSPNEKVPLHF
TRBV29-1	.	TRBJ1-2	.	TGCAGCGTTGAAGATCGGGGTAGAAATGGCTACACCTTC	CSVEDRGRNGYTF
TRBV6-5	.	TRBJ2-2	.	TGTGCCAGCAGTTACCAGGGGCTATTAGCCGGGGAGCTGTTTTTT	CASSYQGLLAGELFF
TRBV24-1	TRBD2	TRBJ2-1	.	TGTGCCACCAGTGACCGTGGACTAGCGGGAAACAATGAGCAGTTCTTC	CATSDRGLAGNNEQFF
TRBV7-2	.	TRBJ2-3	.	TGTGCCAGCAGCCAACAGTCAGGGGTCGGCACAGATACGCAGTATTTT	CASSQQSGVGTDTQYF
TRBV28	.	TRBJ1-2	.	TGTGCCAGCAGTTTGTCGGACAGCTACTATGGCTACACCTTC	CASSLSDSYYGYTF
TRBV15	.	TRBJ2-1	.	TGTGCCACCAGCAAACAGGGCGCATACAATGAGCAGTTCTTC	CATSKQGAYNEQFF
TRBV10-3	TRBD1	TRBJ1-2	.	TGTGCCATCAGGGGCAGCCGGGGACAGGGGGATTGGGAAACCCTCTATGGCTACACCTTC	CAIRGSRGQGDWETLYGYTF
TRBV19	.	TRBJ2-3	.	TGTGCCAGTACCATAGGGTCAGGGCAGGCAGATACGCAGTATTTT	CASTIGSGQADTQYF
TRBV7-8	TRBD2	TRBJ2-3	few	TGTGCCAGCAGCCGAGGAGCGGGGGCCCTCGGGGATACGCAGTATTTT	CASSRGAGALGDTQYF
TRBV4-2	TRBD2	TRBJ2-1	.	TGTGCCAGCAGCCAAGATTCCGGGGGGGCATGGCAGTTCTTC	CASSQDSGGAWQFF
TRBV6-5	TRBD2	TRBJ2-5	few	TGTGCCAGCGCACTTAGCGGGGGGAAGGAGACCCAGTACTTC	CASALSGGKETQYF
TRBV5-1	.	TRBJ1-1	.	TGCGCCAGCAGCTTGGCCCTAGGACAAGGGAACACTGAAGCTTTCTTT	CASSLALGQGNTEAFF
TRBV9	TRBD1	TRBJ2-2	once	TGTGCCAGCAGCCCCCAGGGGACAGGGGGGAACACCGGGGAGCTGTTTTTT	CASSPQGTGGNTGELFF
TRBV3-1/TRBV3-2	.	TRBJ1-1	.	TGTGCCAGCAGCCAAGAGGGGTTGGGGCCTTCTGGGGCTTTCTTT	CASSQEGLGPSGAFF
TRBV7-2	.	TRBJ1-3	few	TGTGCCAGCAGCAGCGGACCCCCAGGCTCTGGAAACACCATATATTTT	CASSSGPPGSGNTIYF
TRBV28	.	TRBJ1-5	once	TGTGCCAGCTCGGGTGCCGGGGGGGATTCTCAGCCCCAGCATTTT	CASSGAGGDSQPQHF